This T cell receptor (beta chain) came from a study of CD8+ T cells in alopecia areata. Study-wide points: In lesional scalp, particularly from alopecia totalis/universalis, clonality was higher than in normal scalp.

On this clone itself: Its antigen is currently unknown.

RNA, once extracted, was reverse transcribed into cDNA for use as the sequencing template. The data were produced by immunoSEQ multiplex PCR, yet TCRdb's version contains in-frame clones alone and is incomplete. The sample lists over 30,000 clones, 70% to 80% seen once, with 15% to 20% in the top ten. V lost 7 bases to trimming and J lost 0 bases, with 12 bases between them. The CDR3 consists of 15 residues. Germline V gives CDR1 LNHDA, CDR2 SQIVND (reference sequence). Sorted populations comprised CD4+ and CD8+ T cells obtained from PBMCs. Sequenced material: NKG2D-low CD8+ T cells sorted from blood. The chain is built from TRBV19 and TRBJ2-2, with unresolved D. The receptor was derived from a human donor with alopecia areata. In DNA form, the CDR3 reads TGTGCCAGTAAACACATAGAACCGAACACCGGGGAGCTGTTTTTT. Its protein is CASKHIEPNTGELFF.